The 32 T cell receptor beta chains listed next were all sequenced from one sample in a study of blood T cell repertoires in COVID-19. Data came from immunoSEQ multiplex PCR; TCRdb stores just in-frame clones and leaves some out. The data hold around 280,000 clones, with approximately 84% observed a single time. Sequenced material: peripheral blood. Receptors were obtained from a woman aged 30 to 39 who had recovered from COVID-19.

This clone was counted a single time. The chain combines TRBV7-9 with TRBJ2-3; TRBD2 aligns across 8 bases. CDR1 and CDR2 from the germline V gene are SEHNR and FQNEAQ (reference sequence). The V and J ends lost 5 bases and 4 bases, in that order; junction bases with no gene match: 11. This CDR3 has 16 residues. The CDR3 sequence is CASSPFRSGGADTQYF. In nucleotides, the CDR3 is TGTGCCAGCAGCCCGTTTCGGAGCGGGGGCGCAGATACGCAGTATTTT. Full variable domain (rest looked up from reference TRBV7-9 and TRBJ2-3): DTGVSQNPRHKITKRGQNVTFRCDPISEHNRLYWYRQTLGQGPEFLTYFQNEAQLEKSRLLSDRFSAERPKGSFSTLEIQRTEQGDSAMYLCASSPFRSGGADTQYFGPGTRLTVL.

The V call is TRBV6-4, the J call TRBJ2-7; D gene uncertain. This CDR3 has 16 amino acids. CDR1 MRHNA and CDR2 SNTAGT come from the germline V gene. The V gene lost 2 bases and the J gene lost 4 bases, with 18 bases spanning the gap. This CDR3 reads CASSDDSFGLRYEQYF. The DNA for the CDR3 is TGTGCCAGCAGTGACGACTCGTTCGGTTTGAGATACGAGCAGTACTTC.

This sequence joins TRBV19 and TRBJ1-6; TRBD1 aligns across 7 bases. Germline V gene sequence: CDR1 LNHDA, CDR2 SQIVND (reference sequence). V shed 5 bases, J shed 9 bases, and the junction held 7 bases outside the gene matches. The CDR3 length is 14 residues. The CDR3 coding sequence is TGTGCCAGTAGTCCGACAGGGATCGGTTCACCCCTCCACTTT. It specifies CASSPTGIGSPLHF. Filled out from reference TRBV19 and TRBJ1-6, the complete variable domain reads DGGITQSPKYLFRKEGQNVTLSCEQNLNHDAMYWYRQDPGQGLRLIYYSQIVNDFQKGDIAEGYSVSREKKESFPLTVTSAQKNPTAFYLCASSPTGIGSPLHFGNGTRLTVT.

The rearrangement links TRBV7-3 to TRBJ2-1, with a tentative D call TRBD2 (6 bases). Germline V lookup: CDR1 SGHTA, CDR2 FQGTGA. The V and J ends lost 1 base and 13 bases respectively, with 14 bases between them. This CDR3 region has 13 residues. DNA of the CDR3: TGTGCCAGCAGCTTAAATCCCCCCGGGACTCAGTTCTTC. Translated: CASSLNPPGTQFF.

The J gene is TRBJ2-2, the V gene TRBV5-4; TRBD2 matches at 9 bases. The J segment lost 0 bases and the V segment lost 1 base, leaving 4 bases of the junction unmatched. CDR1 and CDR2 from the germline V gene are SGHNT and YYREEE (reference sequence). This CDR3 is built from 17 residues. CDR3 bases: TGTGCCAGCAGCTTGTCTAGCGGGGCCGCGAACACCGGGGAGCTGTTTTTT. Encoded protein: CASSLSSGAANTGELFF.

This sequence joins TRBV10-3 and TRBJ1-2; no definite D call. Deletions cut 0 bases from V and 8 bases from J, with 7 bases between. The CDR3 spans 12 residues. Germline V gene lookup returns CDR1 ENHRY and CDR2 SYGVKD. CDR3 protein: CAISESREGYTF. The CDR3 DNA follows: TGTGCCATCAGTGAGTCACGAGAAGGCTACACCTTC.

The chain couples TRBV6-5 to TRBJ2-7; TRBD1 agrees at 9 bases. With 4 bases clipped from V and 3 bases from J, the junction kept 7 bases outside the gene matches. The CDR3 contains 15 residues. The germline V gene has CDR1 MNHEY and CDR2 SVGAGI. The CDR3 sequence: CASSSPGQGYYEQYF. Here the CDR3 DNA reads TGTGCCAGCAGTTCCCCGGGACAGGGCTACTACGAGCAGTACTTC.

The chain combines TRBV27 with TRBJ1-2, with D uncertain. V was clipped by 6 bases and J by 3 bases, with 14 bases between them. This CDR3 comprises 14 residues. CDR1 MNHEY and CDR2 SMNVEV come from the germline V gene (reference sequence). The CDR3 protein is CASSRQAKDYGYTF. In DNA, the CDR3 is TGTGCCAGCAGCCGACAAGCCAAAGACTATGGCTACACCTTC.

This chain links TRBV2 with TRBJ2-5; 10 bases align to TRBD2. Trimming took 6 bases from V and 3 from J; bases not matched to a gene: 4. The CDR3 has 14 residues. Germline-derived CDR1 and CDR2 are SNHLY and FYNNEI. This CDR3 is CASSPGLAEETQYF. DNA for the CDR3: TGTGCCAGCAGCCCCGGACTAGCGGAAGAGACCCAGTACTTC.

The chain combines TRBV25-1 with TRBJ1-4; 7 bases match TRBD1. The CDR3 runs 13 residues. V shed 4 bases, J shed 8 bases, and the junction held 4 bases outside the gene matches. CDR1 MGHDK and CDR2 SYGVNS come from the germline V gene. The CDR3 region has the DNA TGTGCCAGCAGTGGTACAGGGGCGGAAAAACTGTTTTTT. It specifies CASSGTGAEKLFF. The whole variable domain, remainder taken from reference TRBV25-1 and TRBJ1-4, is EADIYQTPRYLVIGTGKKITLECSQTMGHDKMYWYQQDPGMELHLIHYSYGVNSTEKGDLSSESTVSRIRTEHFPLTLESARPSHTSQYLCASSGTGAEKLFFGSGTQLSVL.

The V call is TRBV27, the J call TRBJ1-1, with TRBD1 identical over 8 bases. The J segment lost 0 bases and the V segment lost 7 bases, leaving 4 bases of the junction unmatched. Germline values: CDR1 MNHEY, CDR2 SMNVEV (reference sequence). CDR3 size: 14 residues. CDR3 sequence (DNA): TGTGCCAGCAAACTACAGGGGGTGAACACTGAAGCTTTCTTT. Its protein product is CASKLQGVNTEAFF.

This clone has just one count. The chain uses TRBV6-5 and TRBJ2-5; the match to TRBD1 covers 10 bases. This CDR3 region has 13 residues. The germline CDR1 and CDR2 sequences are MNHEY and SVGAGI. Trimming took 6 bases from V and 2 from J; bases not matched to a gene: 0. The CDR3 nucleotides are TGTGCCAGCAGGGGACAGGGGCAAGAGACCCAGTACTTC. It encodes CASRGQGQETQYF.

This chain uses TRBV10-2 with TRBJ1-5; D remains ambiguous. The germline CDR1 and CDR2 sequences are WSHSY and SAAADI. Trimming removed 2 bases from V and 7 bases from J, with 6 bases in between. CDR3 length: 12 residues. CDR3 sequence (DNA): TGCGCCAGCAGTGAGCCGCGGCAGCCCCAGCATTTT. Translated: CASSEPRQPQHF.

The rearrangement uses TRBV21-1 and TRBJ2-7; the D call of TRBD1 is as the table states it, not checked on the DNA. TRBV21-1 is flagged as a pseudogene. This CDR3 comprises 19 residues. CDR3 in amino acids: CASSKVVGGPTASTYEQYF. CDR3 sequence (DNA): TGTGCCAGCAGCAAAGTAGTAGGGGGACCCACAGCATCAACCTACGAGCAGTACTTC.

This rearrangement joins TRBV15 to TRBJ1-5; 7 bases fit TRBD1. The germline gives CDR1 LNHNV, CDR2 YYDKDF (reference sequence). Losses at the gene ends were 0 bases for V and 7 bases for J; bases not matched to a gene: 9. This CDR3 is 16 amino acids long. The CDR3 sequence: CATSRDRSPGGQPQHF. CDR3 bases: TGTGCCACCAGCAGAGATAGAAGTCCAGGGGGGCAGCCCCAGCATTTT.

The CDR3, as DNA: TGTGCCAGCAGCCGCGGACAGACCCATGAGCAGTTCTTC. Translated, it gives CASSRGQTHEQFF. This rearrangement joins TRBV6-5 to TRBJ2-1; D possibly corresponds to TRBD1 (6 bases). This CDR3 is built from 13 residues. Trimming left V 6 bases short and J 8 bases short, with 14 bases between. CDR1 and CDR2 from the germline V gene are MNHEY and SVGAGI.

The chain employs TRBV5-1 and TRBJ1-2; D possibly corresponds to TRBD1 (5 bases). Germline lookup yields CDR1 SGHRS and CDR2 YFSETQ. The V and J ends lost 4 bases and 1 base respectively, with 14 bases between them. The CDR3 is 15 residues long. CDR3 sequence (DNA): TGCGCCAGCAGCCCGAGGCGGAGGGGTAACTATGGCTACACCTTC. This encodes CASSPRRRGNYGYTF.

This clone was recorded once. The rearrangement uses TRBV18 and TRBJ2-3, with 8 bases identical to TRBD1. Trimming at V came to 6 bases and at J to 4 bases, leaving 6 bases not matched to a gene. The CDR3 runs 14 residues. The germline V gene encodes CDR1 KGHSH and CDR2 LQKENI. Written as DNA, the CDR3 is TGTGCCAGCTCCCAAGACAGGGGCGCAGATACGCAGTATTTT. It codes for CASSQDRGADTQYF.

The chain links TRBV14 to TRBJ2-5; no clear D gene. The V gene lost 0 bases and the J gene lost 2 bases, with 10 bases spanning the gap. This CDR3 is 15 amino acids long. From germline, CDR1 is SGHDN and CDR2 FVKESK. This chain's CDR3 is CASSQDGRKQETQYF. The CDR3 nucleotides read TGTGCCAGCAGCCAAGATGGCAGAAAGCAAGAGACCCAGTACTTC.

CDR3 amino acids: CANMVTGNYGYTF. CDR3 sequence (DNA): TGTGCCAATATGGTCACAGGTAACTATGGCTACACCTTC. V usage is TRBV2 and J usage is TRBJ1-2, with D perhaps matching TRBD1 (5 bases). This CDR3 has 13 amino acids. The germline V gene has CDR1 SNHLY and CDR2 FYNNEI. V lost 10 bases and J lost 1, with 13 bases in between.

This clone showed up just a few times. The J gene is TRBJ2-7, the V gene TRBV10-2, with 8 bases lining up with TRBD2. The ends lost 2 bases at V and 1 base at J; junction bases unmatched: 7. The CDR3 is 16 residues long. Germline CDR1 is WSHSY and CDR2 is SAAADI. The DNA of the CDR3 is TGCGCCAGCAGTGAGCCTGAAGCGGGGGCGTCCTACGAGCAGTACTTC. Its translation: CASSEPEAGASYEQYF.

The rearrangement links TRBV27 to TRBJ2-7; 15 bases fit TRBD2. The CDR3 length is 17 residues. J was trimmed by 9 bases and V by 7 bases; bases with no gene match: 16. Germline CDR1 MNHEY, CDR2 SMNVEV (reference sequence). DNA of the CDR3: TGTGCCAGCACCGGGACTAGCGGGGGGTCACGCCGTCGGAGGCAGTACTTC. It translates to CASTGTSGGSRRRRQYF.

V and J are TRBV12-5 and TRBJ2-2; 8 positions match TRBD1. Germline assignment: CDR1 LGHNT and CDR2 FRNRAP. J gave up 3 bases and V 6 bases, and 0 bases lay outside the gene matches. This CDR3 is 13 amino acids long. The CDR3, as DNA: TGTGCTAGTGGGACAGGGGACACCGGGGAGCTGTTTTTT. It codes for CASGTGDTGELFF.

CDR3 bases: TGTGCCAGCAGTTTAATGGGGGCAGGCAATCAGCCCCAGCATTTT. Translation: CASSLMGAGNQPQHF. The V gene is TRBV28, the J gene TRBJ1-5; weak D call: TRBD1 (6 bases). V was clipped by 2 bases and J by 2 bases, with 10 bases between them. Germline CDR1 and CDR2: MDHEN and SYDVKM. This CDR3 spans 15 amino acids.

The chain employs TRBV28 and TRBJ1-2; D call uncertain. Germline lookup yields CDR1 MDHEN and CDR2 SYDVKM. The CDR3 totals 13 residues. With 6 bases removed from V and 4 bases from J, the gap between germline ends came to 12 bases. CDR3 in amino acids: CASSLRGGYGYTF. CDR3 sequence (DNA): TGTGCCAGCAGCCTACGGGGTGGCTATGGCTACACCTTC.

The rearrangement uses TRBV5-4 and TRBJ1-2, with D maybe TRBD1 (5 bases). Germline loops: CDR1 SGHNT, CDR2 YYREEE (reference sequence). V lost 3 bases and J lost 8, with 20 bases in between. The CDR3 is made up of 15 amino acids. The CDR3 sequence is CASSSPRALLRGYTF. The CDR3 bases are TGTGCCAGCAGCTCCCCCAGGGCCCTCCTTAGAGGCTACACCTTC.

This sequence joins TRBV10-3 and TRBJ2-3, with 7 bases identical to TRBD2. CDR3 length equals 17 residues. Germline CDR1 is ENHRY and CDR2 is SYGVKD. J lost 2 bases, V lost 0 bases, and 8 bases had no gene match. CDR3 nucleotides: TGTGCCATCAGTGAGTCGGGAGGGAGGGCTTCCACAGATACGCAGTATTTT. Residues: CAISESGGRASTDTQYF.

The J gene is TRBJ1-2, the V gene TRBV3-1 (or the pseudogene TRBV3-2); D is perhaps TRBD1 (6 bases). The V and J ends lost 0 bases and 5 bases respectively, with 16 bases between them. This CDR3 region has 16 residues. Germline CDR1 is LGHDT and CDR2 is YNNKEL (reference sequence). Written as DNA, the CDR3 is TGTGCCAGCAGCCAAGATTCTTTACAGGGTCGGTATGGCTACACCTTC. This codes for CASSQDSLQGRYGYTF.

The V gene is TRBV7-3, the J gene TRBJ2-1; TRBD2 might be the D (6 bases). The CDR3 covers 13 residues. The V end lost 6 bases, the J end lost 6 bases, and 12 bases lay between the germline ends. Germline CDR1 SGHTA, CDR2 FQGTGA. CDR3 loop: CASSLDGSNEQFF. As DNA, the CDR3 is TGTGCCAGCAGTTTGGACGGGAGCAATGAGCAGTTCTTC.

This chain uses TRBV10-3 with TRBJ1-2, with D maybe TRBD1 (6 bases). This CDR3 contains 14 residues. Germline CDR1 ENHRY, CDR2 SYGVKD. V dropped 3 bases and J dropped 2 bases, with 10 bases sitting between them. Here the CDR3 DNA reads TGTGCCATCAGTGAATTCGGGACAAACTATGGCTACACCTTC. Translated: CAISEFGTNYGYTF.

The chain links TRBV23-1 to TRBJ2-3; 8 bases align to TRBD2. TRBV23-1 is labeled an ORF, and its function is uncertain. V was clipped by 10 bases and J by 0 bases; unmatched bases: 12. The CDR3 covers 16 residues. The CDR3 sequence is CAIENLRGDSTDTQYF. CDR3 sequence (DNA): TGCGCCATCGAAAATCTGCGGGGGGACAGCACAGATACGCAGTATTTT.

The V and J genes are TRBV3-1 (or the pseudogene TRBV3-2) and TRBJ2-7, with TRBD2 as a possible D gene (6 bases). V shed 3 bases and J shed 2 bases, with 8 bases lying between them. The CDR3 loop spans 13 amino acids. CDR1 LGHDT and CDR2 YNNKEL come from the germline V gene (reference sequence). The CDR3 DNA is TGTGCCAGCAGCCATCCGGGAGCCTACGAGCAGTACTTC. It yields the protein CASSHPGAYEQYF.